Listed here are 2 T cell receptor beta chains from one sample, sequenced in a study of low-dose radiotherapy and immunotherapy resistance in tumors. Gene-specific TRAV and TRBV primers were used for first-strand cDNA, covering alpha and beta chains. Amplification, which lasted 20 PCR cycles, used a constant-region primer and V-primer adapter to amplify TCRs. TCRdb passed the reads through MiXCR, listing each CDR3 protein once. The sample holds more than 7,000 distinct CDR3 sequences, under 70% seen once. These receptors all stem from a human donor with advanced metastatic prostate, ovarian, gallbladder or colorectal cancer (not recorded which). This table probably holds off-target reads from a library built for another chain.

V usage is TRBV27 and J usage is TRBJ2-2; 7 nucleotides agree with TRBD1. CDR1 is MNHEY, CDR2 SMNVEV, per germline (reference sequence). The CDR3 consists of 16 residues. After removal of 5 bases from V and 3 bases from J, the junction contained 9 bases not matched to a gene. CDR3 nucleotides: TGTGCCAGCAGTCCAGACAGGGAACCTTACACCGGGGAGCTGTTTTTT. As protein: CASSPDREPYTGELFF.

This chain joins TRBV7-8 and TRBJ2-2; the D gene is possibly TRBD1 (5 bases). The V end lost 6 bases, the J end lost 6 bases, and 11 bases lay between the germline ends. Germline CDR1 SGHVS, CDR2 FQNEAQ. This CDR3 has 13 residues. The CDR3 bases are TGTGCCAGCAGTGTGATGGGGCCCGGGGAGCTGTTTTTT. It translates to CASSVMGPGELFF.